Below, one TCR beta chain is given with its context. These data are taken from a study of immune evolution from preneoplasia to lung adenocarcinoma. Libraries were prepared by immunoSEQ multiplex PCR; TCRdb keeps only in-frame clonotypes and omits some of them. The sample lists 8,000 to 8,500 clones, 79% occurring once. Deletions cut 5 bases from V and 1 base from J, with 18 bases between. This CDR3 region has 18 residues. Per germline, CDR1 SGHVS and CDR2 FQNEAQ. The chain employs TRBV7-8 and TRBJ2-6; tentatively, D is TRBD2 (6 bases). Specimen: FFPE adjacent normal lung tissue. The TCR originated in a person aged 60-79 years with lung adenocarcinoma. The CDR3 DNA is TGTGCCAGCAGCCTGCCGGGACTGGACTTTTCTGGGGCCAACGTCCTGACTTTC. Translated: CASSLPGLDFSGANVLTF.